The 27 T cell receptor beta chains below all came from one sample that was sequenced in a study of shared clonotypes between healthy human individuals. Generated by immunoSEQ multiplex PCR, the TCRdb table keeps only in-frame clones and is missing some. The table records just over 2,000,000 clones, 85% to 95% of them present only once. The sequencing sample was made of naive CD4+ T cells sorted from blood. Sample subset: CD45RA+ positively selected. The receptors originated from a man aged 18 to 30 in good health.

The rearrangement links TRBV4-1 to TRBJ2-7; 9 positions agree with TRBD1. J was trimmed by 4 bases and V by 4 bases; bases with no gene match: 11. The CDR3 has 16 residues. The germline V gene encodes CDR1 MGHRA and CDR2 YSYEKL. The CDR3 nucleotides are TGCGCCAGCAGCCCCCCCGGACAGGGGAGGAGATACGAGCAGTACTTC. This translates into CASSPPGQGRRYEQYF.

The CDR3 protein is CASSSQGGNNQPQHF. The CDR3 bases are TGTGCCAGCAGTTCACAGGGGGGGAACAATCAGCCCCAGCATTTT. The chain recombines TRBV28 with TRBJ1-5, with 8 bases that match TRBD1. In germline, CDR1 is MDHEN, CDR2 SYDVKM. There are 15 residues in the CDR3. V lost 4 bases and J lost 3; bases outside the gene matches: 5. Combining the CDR3 with reference TRBV28 and TRBJ1-5 gives the whole variable domain DVKVTQSSRYLVKRTGEKVFLECVQDMDHENMFWYRQDPGLGLRLIYFSYDVKMKEKGDIPEGYSVSREKKERFSLILESASTNQTSMYLCASSSQGGNNQPQHFGDGTRLSIL.

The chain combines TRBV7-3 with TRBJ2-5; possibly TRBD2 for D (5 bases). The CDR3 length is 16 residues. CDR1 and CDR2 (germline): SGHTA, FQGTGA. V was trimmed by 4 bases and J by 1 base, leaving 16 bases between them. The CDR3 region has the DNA TGTGCCAGCAGCTGGGCCGGCCGTGCGGGCCAAGAGACCCAGTACTTC. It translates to CASSWAGRAGQETQYF.

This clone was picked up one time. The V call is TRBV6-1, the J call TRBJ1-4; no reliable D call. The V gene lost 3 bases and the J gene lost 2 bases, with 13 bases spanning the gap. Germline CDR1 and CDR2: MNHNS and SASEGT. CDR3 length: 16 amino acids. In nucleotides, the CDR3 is TGTGCCAGCAGTGAGGTTTCGGGCTGGACTAATGAAAAACTGTTTTTT. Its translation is CASSEVSGWTNEKLFF.

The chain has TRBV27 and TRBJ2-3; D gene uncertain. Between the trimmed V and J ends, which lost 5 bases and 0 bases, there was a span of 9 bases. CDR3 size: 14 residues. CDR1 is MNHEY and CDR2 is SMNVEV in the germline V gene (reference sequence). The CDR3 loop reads CASSPGLSTDTQYF. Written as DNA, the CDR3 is TGTGCCAGCAGTCCGGGCCTAAGCACAGATACGCAGTATTTT.

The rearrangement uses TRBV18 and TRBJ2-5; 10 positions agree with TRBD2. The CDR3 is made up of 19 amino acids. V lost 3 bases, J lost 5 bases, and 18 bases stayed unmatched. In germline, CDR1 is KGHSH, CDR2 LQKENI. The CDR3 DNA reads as TGTGCCAGCTCACCCAAAACTAGCGGGACCGCCGTTTCCGCGGAGACCCAGTACTTC. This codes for CASSPKTSGTAVSAETQYF.

The CDR3 sequence: CASSQDWANTEAFF. CDR3 nucleotide sequence: TGTGCCAGCAGCCAAGATTGGGCGAACACTGAAGCTTTCTTT. This sequence joins TRBV4-2 and TRBJ1-1; no reliable D call. Looked up from germline, CDR1 is LGHNA and CDR2 is YNFKEQ. The CDR3 runs to 14 residues. Between the trimmed V and J ends, which lost 0 bases and 1 base, there was a span of 6 bases.

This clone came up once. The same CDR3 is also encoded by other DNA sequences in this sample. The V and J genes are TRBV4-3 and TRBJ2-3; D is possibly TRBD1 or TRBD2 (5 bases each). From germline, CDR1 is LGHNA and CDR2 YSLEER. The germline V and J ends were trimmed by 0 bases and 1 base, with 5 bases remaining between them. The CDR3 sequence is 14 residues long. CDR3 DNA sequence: TGCGCCAGCAGCCAAGAGGGGGGCACAGATACGCAGTATTTT. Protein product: CASSQEGGTDTQYF.

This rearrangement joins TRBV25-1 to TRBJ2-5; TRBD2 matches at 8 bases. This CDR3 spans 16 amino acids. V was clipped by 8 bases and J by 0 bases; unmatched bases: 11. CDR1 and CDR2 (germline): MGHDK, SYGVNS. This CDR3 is CASRQAGGGHQETQYF. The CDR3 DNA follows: TGTGCCAGCCGTCAAGCGGGCGGGGGGCACCAAGAGACCCAGTACTTC.

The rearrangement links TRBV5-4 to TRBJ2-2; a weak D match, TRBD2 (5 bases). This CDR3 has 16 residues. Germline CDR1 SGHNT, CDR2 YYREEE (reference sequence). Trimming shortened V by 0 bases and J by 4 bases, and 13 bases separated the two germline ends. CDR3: CASSLGGGRGTGELFF. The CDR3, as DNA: TGTGCCAGCAGCTTGGGTGGTGGGAGAGGCACCGGGGAGCTGTTTTTT.

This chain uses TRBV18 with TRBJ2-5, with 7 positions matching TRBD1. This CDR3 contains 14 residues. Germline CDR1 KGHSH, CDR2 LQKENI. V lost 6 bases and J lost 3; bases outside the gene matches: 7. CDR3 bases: TGTGCCAGCTCGCCTTGGACAGGCGAAGAGACCCAGTACTTC. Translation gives CASSPWTGEETQYF.

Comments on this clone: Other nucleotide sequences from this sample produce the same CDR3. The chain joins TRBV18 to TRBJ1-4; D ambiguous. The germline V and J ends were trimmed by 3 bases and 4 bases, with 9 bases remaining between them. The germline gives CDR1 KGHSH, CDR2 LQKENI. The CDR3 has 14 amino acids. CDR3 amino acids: CASSPRGDNEKLFF. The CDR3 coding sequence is TGTGCCAGCTCACCCCGCGGAGATAATGAAAAACTGTTTTTT.

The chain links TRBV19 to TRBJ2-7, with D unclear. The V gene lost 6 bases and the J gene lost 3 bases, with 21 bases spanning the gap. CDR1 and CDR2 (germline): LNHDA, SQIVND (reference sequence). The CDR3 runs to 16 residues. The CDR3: CASSFLPEASIYEQYF. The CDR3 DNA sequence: TGTGCCAGTAGCTTTTTACCAGAAGCGAGTATCTACGAGCAGTACTTC.

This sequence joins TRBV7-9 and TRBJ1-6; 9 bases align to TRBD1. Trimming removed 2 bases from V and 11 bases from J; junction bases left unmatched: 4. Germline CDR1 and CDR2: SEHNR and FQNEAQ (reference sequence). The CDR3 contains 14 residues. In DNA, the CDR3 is TGTGCCAGCAGCTTAACGGGACAGGGTCCACCCCTCCACTTT. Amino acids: CASSLTGQGPPLHF.

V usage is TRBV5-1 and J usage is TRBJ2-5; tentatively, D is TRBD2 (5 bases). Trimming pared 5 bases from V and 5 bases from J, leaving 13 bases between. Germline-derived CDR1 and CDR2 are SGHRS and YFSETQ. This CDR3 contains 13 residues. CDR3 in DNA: TGCGCCAGCAGGGTGAGGGATTTGGAGACCCAGTACTTC. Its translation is CASRVRDLETQYF.

The CDR3 spells CASSRTGIYGYTF. CDR3 DNA sequence: TGTGCCAGCAGCCGGACAGGGATATATGGCTACACCTTC. The chain links TRBV2 to TRBJ1-2; the match to TRBD1 covers 8 bases. Germline V CDR1 and CDR2: SNHLY, FYNNEI. The CDR3 covers 13 residues. V lost 6 bases to trimming and J lost 5 bases; unmatched junction nucleotides: 5.

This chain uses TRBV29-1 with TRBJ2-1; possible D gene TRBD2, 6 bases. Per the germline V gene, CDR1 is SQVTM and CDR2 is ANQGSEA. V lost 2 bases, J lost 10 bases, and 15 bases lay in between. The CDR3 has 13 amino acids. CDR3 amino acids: CSVEPAGGVEQFF. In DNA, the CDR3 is TGCAGCGTTGAACCGGCCGGAGGGGTAGAGCAGTTCTTC.

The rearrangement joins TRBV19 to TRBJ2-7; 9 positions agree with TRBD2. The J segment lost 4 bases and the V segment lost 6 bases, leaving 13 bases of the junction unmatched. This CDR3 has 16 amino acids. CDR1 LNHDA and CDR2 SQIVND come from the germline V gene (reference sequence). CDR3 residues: CASSNKSSGAAYEQYF. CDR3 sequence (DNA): TGTGCCAGTAGCAATAAATCTAGCGGGGCGGCGTACGAGCAGTACTTC.

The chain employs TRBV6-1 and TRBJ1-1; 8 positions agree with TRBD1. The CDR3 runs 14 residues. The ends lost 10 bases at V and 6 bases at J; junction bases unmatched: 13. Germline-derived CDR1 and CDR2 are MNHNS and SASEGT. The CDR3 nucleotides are TGTGCCACCATCGAAAGGACAGGGTGGTCTGAAGCTTTCTTT. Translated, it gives CATIERTGWSEAFF.

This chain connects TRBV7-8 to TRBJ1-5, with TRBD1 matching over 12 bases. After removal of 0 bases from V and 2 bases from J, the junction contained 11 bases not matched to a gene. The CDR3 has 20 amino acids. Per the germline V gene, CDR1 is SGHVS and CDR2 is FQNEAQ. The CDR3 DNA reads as TGTGCCAGCAGCTTAGCGCGTGGGACAGGGGGCGGGAAAGGCAATCAGCCCCAGCATTTT. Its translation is CASSLARGTGGGKGNQPQHF.

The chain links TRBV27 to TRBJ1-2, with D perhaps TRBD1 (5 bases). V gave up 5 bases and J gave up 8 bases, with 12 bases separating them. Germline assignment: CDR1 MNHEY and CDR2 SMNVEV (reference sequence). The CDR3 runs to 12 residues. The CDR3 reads CASSRDLRGYTF. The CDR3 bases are TGTGCCAGCAGTCGGGACCTCAGAGGCTACACCTTC.

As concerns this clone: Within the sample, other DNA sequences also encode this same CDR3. The CDR3 sequence is CASSLEYEQYF. Here the CDR3 DNA reads TGCGCCAGCAGCTTAGAGTACGAGCAGTACTTC. The chain couples TRBV5-1 to TRBJ2-7; no reliable D call. From germline, CDR1 is SGHRS and CDR2 YFSETQ. There are 11 residues in the CDR3. V lost 2 bases and J lost 4, with 4 bases in between. The variable domain in full, with the rest retrieved from reference TRBV5-1 and TRBJ2-7, is KAGVTQTPRYLIKTRGQQVTLSCSPISGHRSVSWYQQTPGQGLQFLFEYFSETQRNKGNFPGRFSGRQFSNSRSEMNVSTLELGDSALYLCASSLEYEQYFGPGTRLTVT.

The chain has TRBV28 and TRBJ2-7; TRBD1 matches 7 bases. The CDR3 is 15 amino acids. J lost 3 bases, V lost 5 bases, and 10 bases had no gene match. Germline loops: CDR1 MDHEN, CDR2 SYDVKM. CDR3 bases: TGTGCCAGCAGTCTGTCGGGACAGCGAATCTACGAGCAGTACTTC. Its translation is CASSLSGQRIYEQYF.

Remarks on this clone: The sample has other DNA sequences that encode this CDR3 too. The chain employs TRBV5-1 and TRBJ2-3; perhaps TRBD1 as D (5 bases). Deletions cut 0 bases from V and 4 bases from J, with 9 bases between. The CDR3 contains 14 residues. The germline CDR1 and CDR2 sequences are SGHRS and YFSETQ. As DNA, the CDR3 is TGCGCCAGCAGCTTGGCCTCAGGGCCAGATACGCAGTATTTT. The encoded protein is CASSLASGPDTQYF.

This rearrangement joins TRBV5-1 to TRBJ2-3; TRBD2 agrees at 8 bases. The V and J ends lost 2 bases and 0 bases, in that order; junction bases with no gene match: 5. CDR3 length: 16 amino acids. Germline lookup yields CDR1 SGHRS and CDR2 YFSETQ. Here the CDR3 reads CASSFGVAGSTDTQYF. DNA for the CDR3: TGCGCCAGCAGCTTTGGGGTAGCGGGGAGCACAGATACGCAGTATTTT.

For the CDR3, the DNA is TGCGCCAGCAGCTTGAGTGGTCTTAGCACTGAAGCTTTCTTT. Protein sequence: CASSLSGLSTEAFF. V and J are TRBV5-1 and TRBJ1-1; no clear D. V dropped 1 base and J dropped 4 bases, with 11 bases sitting between them. Germline assignment: CDR1 SGHRS and CDR2 YFSETQ. The CDR3 extends over 14 amino acids.

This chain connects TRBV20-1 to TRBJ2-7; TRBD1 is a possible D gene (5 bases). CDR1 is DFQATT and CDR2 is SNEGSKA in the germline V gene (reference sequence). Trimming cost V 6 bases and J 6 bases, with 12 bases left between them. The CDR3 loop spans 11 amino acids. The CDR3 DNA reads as TGCAGTGCCAGTTTGGACACCGAGCAGTACTTC. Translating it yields CSASLDTEQYF.